This T cell receptor beta chain was sequenced during a study of regulatory T cells in long-lasting Graves disease. Study context: The antithyroid drugs taken by newly diagnosed Graves' patients had been used for under 3 months.

This clonotype is a singleton in its sample. According to the study, TCR beta libraries were built with iRepertoire HTBI primers and CDR3-region Arm-PCR. One entry per CDR3 protein, called by TCRdb with MiXCR from the multiplex PCR reads. This sample carries roughly 420,000 distinct CDR3 sequences, 15% to 19% of them seen once, and the ten largest clones take approximately 22%. As for time point: newly diagnosed GD, antithyroid drugs for less than 3 months. Scientists built the TCR library using RNA that was extracted from PBMCs. The origin of this receptor is a female donor with Graves disease. The input for sequencing was peripheral blood mononuclear cells (PBMCs), taken at new diagnosis, from a patient treated with antithyroid drugs.

CDR3 sequence: CAISESPGGGDTEAFF. CDR3 nucleotide sequence: TGTGCCATCAGCGAGAGTCCAGGGGGCGGGGACACTGAAGCTTTCTTT. The chain carries TRBV10-3 and TRBJ1-1; 8 nucleotides agree with TRBD1. Germline values: CDR1 ENHRY, CDR2 SYGVKD. Trimming removed 6 bases from V and 3 bases from J; junction bases left unmatched: 12. CDR3 length: 16 amino acids.